A single sample gave rise to the 27 T cell receptor beta chains below, sequenced in a study of OX40 agonist ivuxolimab in advanced cancers. Method: immunoSEQ multiplex PCR; TCRdb's copy keeps in-frame clones and lacks some. The sample shows about 43,000 clones, around 84% of them seen only once. The source material was CD4+ or CD8+ T cells sorted from blood, sampled in a trial of the OX40 agonist ivuxolimab. These receptors came from an adult with an advanced solid tumor such as melanoma, head and neck, liver or kidney cancer.

The sample holds one count of this clone. Other DNA sequences within the sample encode an identical CDR3. This chain connects TRBV14 to TRBJ2-7; D is ambiguous. Germline V gene data show CDR1 as SGHDN and CDR2 as FVKESK. The CDR3 runs to 11 residues. V gave up 3 bases and J gave up 3 bases, with 3 bases separating them. The CDR3 DNA is TGTGCCAGCAGCCAGGGCTACGAGCAGTACTTC. Protein sequence: CASSQGYEQYF.

The chain has TRBV15 and TRBJ2-5, with D hard to call. V dropped 1 base and J dropped 5 bases, with 14 bases sitting between them. The CDR3 loop spans 15 amino acids. Germline V gives CDR1 LNHNV, CDR2 YYDKDF (reference sequence). CDR3 sequence reads: CATSRGGTTRETQYF. CDR3 in DNA: TGTGCCACCAGCAGAGGGGGTACAACCCGGGAGACCCAGTACTTC. Filled out from reference TRBV15 and TRBJ2-5, the complete variable domain reads DAMVIQNPRYQVTQFGKPVTLSCSQTLNHNVMYWYQQKSSQAPKLLFHYYDKDFNNEADTPDNFQSRRPNTSFCFLDIRSPGLGDTAMYLCATSRGGTTRETQYFGPGTRLLVL.

This chain uses TRBV10-3 with TRBJ2-1; 14 bases fit TRBD2. Germline-derived CDR1 and CDR2 are ENHRY and SYGVKD. CDR3 size: 14 residues. V lost 6 bases to trimming and J lost 6 bases; unmatched junction nucleotides: 1. CDR3 in DNA: TGTGCCATCAGCGGGACTAGCGGGAGCAATGAGCAGTTCTTC. Residues: CAISGTSGSNEQFF.

The chain is built from TRBV9 and TRBJ1-2; D gene ambiguous. Trimming took off 1 base at V and 1 base at J, with 8 bases between the two ends. Germline V gene sequence: CDR1 SGDLS, CDR2 YYNGEE. CDR3 size: 14 residues. The CDR3 loop is CASSVRADNYGYTF. The DNA for the CDR3 is TGTGCCAGCAGCGTACGGGCGGATAACTATGGCTACACCTTC.

This CDR3 reads CASSPGTGRGYTF. The CDR3 coding sequence is TGCGCCAGCAGCCCAGGGACGGGGAGAGGCTACACCTTC. The rearrangement uses TRBV4-3 and TRBJ1-2; D is perhaps TRBD1 (5 bases). Germline V gene data show CDR1 as LGHNA and CDR2 as YSLEER. The germline V and J ends were trimmed by 4 bases and 8 bases, with 14 bases remaining between them. The CDR3 loop spans 13 amino acids.

This clone was picked up one time. This chain uses TRBV4-1 with TRBJ2-1, with 9 bases aligning to TRBD2. Per the germline V gene, CDR1 is MGHRA and CDR2 is YSYEKL. The length of the CDR3 is 17 residues. V trimming: 1 base; J trimming: 1 base; junction bases outside the gene matches: 5. The CDR3 loop is CASSQVPSGVSYNEQFF. The CDR3 coding sequence is TGCGCCAGCAGCCAAGTGCCTAGCGGGGTTTCCTACAATGAGCAGTTCTTC.

The genes are TRBV7-9 and TRBJ2-1; TRBD1 aligns across 7 bases. The germline gives CDR1 SEHNR, CDR2 FQNEAQ (reference sequence). Unmatched junction bases numbered 8, after V lost 5 bases and J lost 1 base. The CDR3 has 16 residues. The CDR3 protein is CASSHRQGRSYNEQFF. CDR3 nucleotide sequence: TGTGCCAGCAGCCACCGACAGGGAAGGTCCTACAATGAGCAGTTCTTC.

CDR3: CASSPPYEQYF. The CDR3 DNA sequence: TGTGCCAGCTCACCCCCTTACGAGCAGTACTTC. The chain is built from TRBV18 and TRBJ2-7, with no clear D. Trimming cost V 3 bases and J 4 bases, with 4 bases left between them. CDR3 length: 11 amino acids. Germline lookup yields CDR1 KGHSH and CDR2 LQKENI.

Worth noting for this clone: Other DNA sequences of this sample code for an identical CDR3. The chain employs TRBV20-1 and TRBJ1-1; D is unresolved. Germline CDR1 and CDR2: DFQATT and SNEGSKA (reference sequence). This CDR3 is built from 11 residues. V shed 1 base and J shed 5 bases, with 5 bases lying between them. CDR3 region: CSARGGTEAFF. CDR3 DNA: TGCAGTGCTAGAGGTGGGACTGAAGCTTTCTTT.

This clone was picked up one time. The chain joins TRBV27 to TRBJ2-1; possibly TRBD1 for D (6 bases). Germline V gene sequence: CDR1 MNHEY, CDR2 SMNVEV (reference sequence). Between the trimmed V and J ends, which lost 5 bases and 10 bases, there was a span of 15 bases. There are 13 residues in the CDR3. The CDR3 here is CASSTGHLLEQFF. DNA of the CDR3: TGTGCCAGCAGTACGGGACACCTCTTAGAGCAGTTCTTC.

This clone was seen a single time. V usage is TRBV27 and J usage is TRBJ2-5; a possible D gene is TRBD2 (5 bases). The CDR3 loop spans 15 amino acids. CDR1 MNHEY and CDR2 SMNVEV come from the germline V gene (reference sequence). V gave up 3 bases and J gave up 2 bases, with 13 bases separating them. The CDR3 sequence is CASSLEAGRQETQYF. The CDR3 DNA reads as TGTGCCAGCAGTTTGGAGGCGGGCCGTCAAGAGACCCAGTACTTC.

The genes are TRBV15 and TRBJ2-4; TRBD2 aligns across 11 bases. This CDR3 is 15 amino acids long. Looked up from germline, CDR1 is LNHNV and CDR2 is YYDKDF (reference sequence). Trimming cost V 0 bases and J 7 bases; bases outside gene matches: 2. The CDR3 DNA follows: TGTGCCACCAGCAGAGAGGGACTAGCGGCCAACATTCAGTACTTC. This sequence encodes CATSREGLAANIQYF.

The CDR3 sequence: CASSHGSSEKLFF. As DNA, the CDR3 is TGTGCCAGCAGCCATGGTAGCTCAGAAAAACTGTTTTTT. The rearrangement links TRBV7-9 to TRBJ1-4, with D hard to call. Per the germline V gene, CDR1 is SEHNR and CDR2 is FQNEAQ (reference sequence). CDR3 length equals 13 residues. Trimming pared 5 bases from V and 8 bases from J, leaving 12 bases between. Supplemented by reference TRBV7-9 and TRBJ1-4, the full variable domain reads DTGVSQNPRHKITKRGQNVTFRCDPISEHNRLYWYRQTLGQGPEFLTYFQNEAQLEKSRLLSDRFSAERPKGSFSTLEIQRTEQGDSAMYLCASSHGSSEKLFFGSGTQLSVL.

The genes are TRBV4-1 and TRBJ1-4; 8 nucleotides line up with TRBD1. This CDR3 is built from 17 residues. After removal of 0 bases from V and 7 bases from J, the junction contained 10 bases not matched to a gene. The germline V gene has CDR1 MGHRA and CDR2 YSYEKL. CDR3 DNA sequence: TGCGCCAGCAGCCAAGACGGTGTCGGACAGGGAGGTGAAAAACTGTTTTTT. It encodes CASSQDGVGQGGEKLFF.

CDR3 residues: CASSQGGSPNEQFF. The DNA for the CDR3 is TGTGCCAGCAGCCAAGGGGGCAGCCCCAATGAGCAGTTCTTC. The J gene is TRBJ2-1, the V gene TRBV14; D possibly corresponds to TRBD1 (5 bases). Germline CDR1 and CDR2: SGHDN and FVKESK. V gave up 1 base and J gave up 6 bases, with 10 bases separating them. The CDR3 spans 14 residues.

The rearrangement uses TRBV11-2 and TRBJ2-5, with 10 nucleotides matching TRBD2. Germline V gene lookup returns CDR1 SGHAT and CDR2 FQNNGV. V was clipped by 3 bases and J by 5 bases; unmatched bases: 12. The CDR3 consists of 17 residues. The CDR3 here is CASSFWSSGGPEETQYF. CDR3 coding DNA: TGTGCCAGCAGCTTTTGGTCTAGCGGGGGCCCCGAGGAGACCCAGTACTTC.

The table lists this clone with a few counts. The chain is built from TRBV9 and TRBJ1-5, with 7 bases identical to TRBD1. This CDR3 contains 16 residues. V lost 3 bases to trimming and J lost 7 bases; unmatched junction nucleotides: 13. CDR1 and CDR2 from the germline V gene are SGDLS and YYNGEE. The CDR3 DNA follows: TGTGCCAGCAGCGAAGCCGACAGGGCGGGATGGCAGCCCCAGCATTTT. Translated, it gives CASSEADRAGWQPQHF.

The CDR3 DNA sequence: TGTGCCAGCAGTTTACACACACAGGGGTACAATGAGCAGTTCTTC. Translation gives CASSLHTQGYNEQFF. The chain carries TRBV27 and TRBJ2-1; 7 nucleotides line up with TRBD1. Looked up from germline, CDR1 is MNHEY and CDR2 is SMNVEV (reference sequence). With V trimmed by 2 bases and J by 4 bases, 5 bases remained unmatched. The CDR3 is 15 residues long.

The V gene is TRBV9, the J gene TRBJ2-3; 9 bases fit TRBD2. The V gene end was trimmed by 3 bases and the J gene end by 4 bases; junction bases not matched to a gene: 6. Germline CDR1 SGDLS, CDR2 YYNGEE. CDR3 length equals 15 residues. CDR3 sequence: CASSDSGSLADTQYF. The DNA of the CDR3 is TGTGCCAGCAGCGATAGCGGGAGTCTGGCAGATACGCAGTATTTT. Combining the CDR3 with reference TRBV9 and TRBJ2-3 gives the whole variable domain DSGVTQTPKHLITATGQRVTLRCSPRSGDLSVYWYQQSLDQGLQFLIQYYNGEERAKGNILERFSAQQFPDLHSELNLSSLELGDSALYFCASSDSGSLADTQYFGPGTRLTVL.

The rearrangement links TRBV27 to TRBJ1-1, with D possibly being TRBD1 (6 bases). There are 15 residues in the CDR3. The germline CDR1 and CDR2 sequences are MNHEY and SMNVEV (reference sequence). V lost 5 bases, J lost 1 base, and 14 bases lay in between. The CDR3 DNA reads as TGTGCCAGCAGTACTACACGGACAGAGAACACTGAAGCTTTCTTT. It yields the protein CASSTTRTENTEAFF.

The gene calls are TRBV28 and TRBJ1-5; 7 bases match TRBD1. The CDR3 has 15 amino acids. V lost 6 bases and J lost 7; bases outside the gene matches: 12. Germline assignment: CDR1 MDHEN and CDR2 SYDVKM. This CDR3 is CASRGPTGIKQPQHF. CDR3 DNA sequence: TGTGCCAGCAGGGGCCCGACAGGGATCAAGCAGCCCCAGCATTTT. Complete variable domain (other parts from reference TRBV28 and TRBJ1-5): DVKVTQSSRYLVKRTGEKVFLECVQDMDHENMFWYRQDPGLGLRLIYFSYDVKMKEKGDIPEGYSVSREKKERFSLILESASTNQTSMYLCASRGPTGIKQPQHFGDGTRLSIL.

The chain recombines TRBV14 with TRBJ2-2; 14 positions match TRBD2. This CDR3 is built from 20 residues. Germline values: CDR1 SGHDN, CDR2 FVKESK. V was clipped by 3 bases and J by 7 bases; unmatched bases: 16. The CDR3 region has the DNA TGTGCCAGCAGCCACGCTTACGGACTAGCGGGAGGATACCTGGTCGGGGAGCTGTTTTTT. Its translation is CASSHAYGLAGGYLVGELFF. Complete variable domain (other parts from reference TRBV14 and TRBJ2-2): EAGVTQFPSHSVIEKGQTVTLRCDPISGHDNLYWYRRVMGKEIKFLLHFVKESKQDESGMPNNRFLAERTGGTYSTLKVQPAELEDSGVYFCASSHAYGLAGGYLVGELFFGEGSRLTVL.

The chain links TRBV6-5 to TRBJ1-6; D is unresolved. This CDR3 spans 14 amino acids. Looked up from germline, CDR1 is MNHEY and CDR2 is SVGAGI. Trimming cost V 6 bases and J 7 bases, with 13 bases left between them. CDR3 in DNA: TGTGCCAGCAGCCACGGGATTCCAAATTCACCCCTCCACTTT. Translating gives CASSHGIPNSPLHF.

The chain is built from TRBV27 and TRBJ1-1; D possibly corresponds to TRBD1 (5 bases). V lost 4 bases and J lost 2, with 23 bases in between. Per the germline V gene, CDR1 is MNHEY and CDR2 is SMNVEV (reference sequence). This CDR3 has 18 residues. CDR3 amino acids: CASSSGTWGQTSNTEAFF. The CDR3 DNA is TGTGCCAGCAGTTCGGGAACCTGGGGCCAGACCTCAAACACTGAAGCTTTCTTT.

The rearrangement joins TRBV28 to TRBJ2-6; possible D gene TRBD2, 6 bases. The germline CDR1 and CDR2 sequences are MDHEN and SYDVKM. With 7 bases removed from V and 3 bases from J, the gap between germline ends came to 19 bases. CDR3 length equals 17 residues. CDR3 amino acids: CASNARGGLIGANVLTF. The CDR3 DNA is TGTGCCAGCAACGCCAGAGGAGGGTTAATTGGGGCCAACGTCCTGACTTTC.

This chain connects TRBV28 to TRBJ2-5; maybe TRBD1 (6 bases). Germline CDR1 and CDR2: MDHEN and SYDVKM. This CDR3 has 14 amino acids. The germline V and J ends were trimmed by 6 bases and 2 bases, with 13 bases remaining between them. CDR3 loop: CASSQDRLQETQYF. Written as DNA, the CDR3 is TGTGCCAGCAGCCAGGACAGACTACAAGAGACCCAGTACTTC.

V usage is TRBV5-1 and J usage is TRBJ2-3; the D gene is possibly TRBD2 (6 bases). Germline V gene sequence: CDR1 SGHRS, CDR2 YFSETQ. There are 14 residues in the CDR3. Trimming took off 4 bases at V and 0 bases at J, with 9 bases between the two ends. The CDR3 DNA follows: TGCGCCAGCAGCCTGGAGGGGAGCACAGATACGCAGTATTTT. Protein product: CASSLEGSTDTQYF. Filled out from reference TRBV5-1 and TRBJ2-3, the complete variable domain reads KAGVTQTPRYLIKTRGQQVTLSCSPISGHRSVSWYQQTPGQGLQFLFEYFSETQRNKGNFPGRFSGRQFSNSRSEMNVSTLELGDSALYLCASSLEGSTDTQYFGPGTRLTVL.